The 5 T cell receptor beta chains below were found in one sample sequenced in a study of cytomegalovirus exposure and HLA in healthy donors. The PCR used 60 Vbeta and 13 Jbeta primers. Here immunoSEQ multiplex PCR was the method, and the copy in TCRdb shows in-frame clones only, minus some. The sample carries about 150,000 clones, roughly 78% recorded once. Sequences were obtained from PBMCs. The source of these receptors is a woman between 50 and 59 years old in good health and CMV-seropositive.

The chain employs TRBV7-9 and TRBJ2-1, with 10 nucleotides matching TRBD2. This CDR3 is 16 amino acids long. Trimming at V came to 1 base and at J to 9 bases, leaving 9 bases not matched to a gene. Germline V CDR1 and CDR2: SEHNR, FQNEAQ (reference sequence). DNA of the CDR3: TGTGCCAGCAGCTTAGGAGCGGGAGGGCATCGGGGTGAGCAGTTCTTC. This codes for CASSLGAGGHRGEQFF.

The chain carries TRBV28 and TRBJ1-5; a weak D match, TRBD1 (5 bases). The CDR3 consists of 16 residues. Germline CDR1 is MDHEN and CDR2 is SYDVKM. V lost 1 base to trimming and J lost 7 bases, with 17 bases between them. The CDR3 nucleotides read TGTGCCAGCAGTTTATTAGGCCCCAGGGTGGGCCAGCCCCAGCATTTT. Its protein is CASSLLGPRVGQPQHF.

This rearrangement joins TRBV18 to TRBJ2-3; tentatively, D is TRBD2 (5 bases). Looked up from germline, CDR1 is KGHSH and CDR2 is LQKENI. Trimming took off 2 bases at V and 1 base at J, with 13 bases between the two ends. The CDR3 is 16 amino acids. CDR3 loop: CASSPGSTAGTDTQYF. CDR3 DNA: TGTGCCAGCTCACCAGGGAGTACGGCCGGCACAGATACGCAGTATTTT.

This clone showed up just once. The rearrangement links TRBV7-2 to TRBJ2-5; 7 positions match TRBD2. With 5 bases clipped from V and 0 bases from J, the junction kept 3 bases outside the gene matches. Per germline, CDR1 SGHTA and CDR2 FQGNSA. The CDR3 runs 14 residues. The CDR3 region has the DNA TGTGCCAGCAGCCCGAGCGGGAACCAAGAGACCCAGTACTTC. Translation gives CASSPSGNQETQYF.

V and J are TRBV7-9 and TRBJ2-3; D perhaps matches TRBD1 (6 bases). The CDR3 runs to 15 residues. The germline V gene has CDR1 SEHNR and CDR2 FQNEAQ (reference sequence). The V end was cut by 0 bases, the J end by 6 bases, with 13 bases between. The CDR3 DNA is TGTGCCAGCAGCTTAGCGGGACACAGTGCTGATACGCAGTATTTT. Residues: CASSLAGHSADTQYF.